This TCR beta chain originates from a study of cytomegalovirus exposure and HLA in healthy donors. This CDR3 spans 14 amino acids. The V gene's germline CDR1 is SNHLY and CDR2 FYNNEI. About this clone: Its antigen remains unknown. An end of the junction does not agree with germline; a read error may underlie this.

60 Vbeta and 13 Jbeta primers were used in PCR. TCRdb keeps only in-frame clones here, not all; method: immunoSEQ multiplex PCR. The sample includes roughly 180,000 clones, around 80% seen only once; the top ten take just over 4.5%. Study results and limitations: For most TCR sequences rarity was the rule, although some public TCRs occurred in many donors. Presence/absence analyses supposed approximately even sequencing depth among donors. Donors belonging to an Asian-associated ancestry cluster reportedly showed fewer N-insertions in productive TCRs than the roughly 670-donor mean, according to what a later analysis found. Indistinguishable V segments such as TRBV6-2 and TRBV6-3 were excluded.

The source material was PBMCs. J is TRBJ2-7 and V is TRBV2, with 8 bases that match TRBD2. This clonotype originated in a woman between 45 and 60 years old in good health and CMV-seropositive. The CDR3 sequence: CASRSLAGIYERYF. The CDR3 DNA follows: TGTGCCAGCAGGAGTCTAGCGGGTATCTACGAGCGGTACTTC. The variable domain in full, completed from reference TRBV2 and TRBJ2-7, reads EPEVTQTPSHQVTQMGQEVILRCVPISNHLYFYWYRQILGQKVEFLVSFYNNEISEKSEIFDDQFSVERPDGSNFTLKIRSTKLEDSAMYFCASRSLAGIYERYFGPGTRLTVT.